This TCR beta chain is from a study of OX40 agonist ivuxolimab in advanced cancers. For the study at large: The drug used for patients, ivuxolimab, was an agonistic anti-OX40 (CD134) antibody. Study-wide results and limits: Part of the nonresponder group also had normalized T-cell clonal expansion that was low.

CDR1 is MGHDK, CDR2 SYGVNS, per germline. Deletions cut 3 bases from V and 5 bases from J, with 14 bases between. The CDR3 is 14 amino acids. As concerns this clone: What it binds is not known.

Measured with immunoSEQ multiplex PCR; TCRdb has only the in-frame clones, and not every one. The sample has about 63,000 clones, 85% to 90% seen once; the top ten hold under 14%. The V gene is TRBV25-1, the J gene TRBJ2-7, with TRBD1 as a possible D gene (6 bases). The receptor was derived from an adult with an advanced solid tumor such as melanoma, head and neck, liver or kidney cancer. The source material was CD4+ or CD8+ T cells sorted from blood, sampled in a trial of the OX40 agonist ivuxolimab. CDR3 DNA sequence: TGTGCCAGCAGTGACCCTCTCAGGGGAAACGAGCAGTACTTC. Its protein is CASSDPLRGNEQYF.